The present T cell receptor beta chain was sequenced within a study of T cell changes during pregnancy in multiple sclerosis. Germline V gene lookup returns CDR1 KGHSH and CDR2 LQKENI. CDR3 length: 13 amino acids. V gave up 10 bases and J gave up 1 base, with 13 bases separating them. Sequenced by immunoSEQ multiplex PCR; TCRdb stores in-frame clones only, minus some. The data hold about 70,000 clones, with about 93% observed a single time. The sequencing used peripheral blood, collected in the third trimester of pregnancy. The clonotype originates from a female donor in good health, enrolled as a control in a pregnancy study. The V call is TRBV18, the J call TRBJ2-5; perhaps TRBD1 as D (5 bases). The CDR3 coding sequence is TGTGCCACCCAAGAGACAGTCCAAGAGACCCAGTACTTC. Amino acids: CATQETVQETQYF.